This T cell receptor beta chain is from a study of blood T cell repertoires in COVID-19. Background on the study: COVID-19 samples collected from the United States, Italy and Spain covered acute and convalescent phases.

This clone turned up a few times. Per the original data handling: Counts of nucleated cells, estimated from reference gene primer amplification, were obtained. Measured with immunoSEQ multiplex PCR; TCRdb has only the in-frame clones, and not every one. V and J calls and clone size come straight from that table; D and trimming were deduced from the DNA. Of about 94,000 clones listed, around 80% were seen once; the top ten hold around a fifth. CDR3 length: 13 residues. The germline V and J ends were trimmed by 6 bases and 10 bases, with 13 bases remaining between them. The germline CDR1 and CDR2 sequences are SNHLY and FYNNEI.

This chain connects TRBV2 to TRBJ1-6, with D maybe TRBD1 (6 bases). The TCR comes from a human donor in a cohort sampled during active COVID-19. The sample comprised peripheral blood. The chain's CDR3 is CASSTDSDSPLHF. The DNA of the CDR3 is TGTGCCAGCAGCACGGACAGTGACTCACCCCTCCACTTT.